This T cell receptor (beta chain) emerged from a study of OX40 agonist ivuxolimab in advanced cancers. Overall study findings and caveats: Those patients achieving a partial response at 0.1-3.0 mg/kg showed among the lowest clonal expansion.

Clones were read by immunoSEQ multiplex PCR, and TCRdb kept only the in-frame ones, dropping some. The data show 15,000 to 20,000 clones, with 92% seen just once and more than 7% held by the top ten. Germline V lookup: CDR1 LNHNV, CDR2 YYDKDF (reference sequence). CDR3 size: 15 residues. V was pared by 2 bases and J by 2 bases, with 10 bases between. As concerns this clone: Its cognate antigen is unknown.

The chain uses TRBV15 and TRBJ2-1, with a weak D call TRBD1 (6 bases). The clonotype originates from an adult with an advanced solid tumor such as melanoma, head and neck, liver or kidney cancer. The source material was CD4+ or CD8+ T cells sorted from blood, sampled in a trial of the OX40 agonist ivuxolimab. In DNA, the CDR3 is TGTGCCACCAGCAGATCCAGGGGCCCCTACAATGAGCAGTTCTTC. Its translation is CATSRSRGPYNEQFF.